This T cell receptor beta chain was captured in a study of cytomegalovirus exposure and HLA in healthy donors. Study overall: A previous analysis identified 95 million to 120 million unique TCR beta sequences derived from roughly 190 million T cells.

The germline V gene has CDR1 SGHRS and CDR2 YFSETQ. Trimming left V 2 bases short and J 1 base short, with 9 bases between. This CDR3 spans 14 amino acids. Vbeta (60) and Jbeta (13) primers were used in the PCR. Under the authors' procedure: In a later analysis, around 11 million of 65 million to 80 million unique beta chains occurred in at least two donors. Clones were sequenced by immunoSEQ multiplex PCR, and TCRdb holds only the in-frame ones, with some missing. The V and J calls and the clone size are those of that table, but D and trimming were determined from the DNA. The table lists 190,000 or so clones, 75% to 90% of them singletons, with 0.65% in the top ten. General observations from the study: Being productive about 87% or about 30% of the time was typical of most TCR beta V segments in an earlier analysis.

Comment on this clone: Antigen unknown. This sample also contains other DNA sequences that code for the same CDR3.

Each donor was healthy, and each was a bone marrow donor. The chain uses TRBV5-1 and TRBJ1-1; no clear D. The sample comprised PBMCs. The receptor comes from a boy between 5 and 17 years old in good health and CMV-seronegative. The CDR3 nucleotides read TGCGCCAGCAGCTTATCGGGAGGGAACACTGAAGCTTTCTTT. Amino acids: CASSLSGGNTEAFF.